This TCR beta chain stems from a study of TIL therapy for anti-PD-1-resistant metastatic lung cancer. Overall study context: Median patient age was approximately 59, ranging roughly 38-75 years. Most patients had lung adenocarcinoma; several tumors were EGFR-mutant, two ALK-rearranged; half smoked currently or formerly.

Time point described: pre-treatment sample, taken before nivolumab and TIL therapy. This CDR3 has 13 amino acids. V lost 2 bases and J 10 bases, leaving 9 bases between the germline ends. The V gene's germline CDR1 is SGHVS and CDR2 FNYEAQ. Sequencing used immunoSEQ v3. Produced via immunoSEQ multiplex PCR; TCRdb's table is partial and in-frame only. Here the sample spans tens of thousands of clones, more than 60% being singletons. The chain couples TRBV7-6 to TRBJ1-6; D not resolved. The sequencing here drew on blood, taken at baseline. This sequence originates from a person aged 25 to 85 with non-small cell lung cancer. CDR3 residues: CASSLSRVSPLHF. CDR3 in DNA: TGTGCCAGCAGCTTAAGCCGGGTATCACCCCTCCACTTT.